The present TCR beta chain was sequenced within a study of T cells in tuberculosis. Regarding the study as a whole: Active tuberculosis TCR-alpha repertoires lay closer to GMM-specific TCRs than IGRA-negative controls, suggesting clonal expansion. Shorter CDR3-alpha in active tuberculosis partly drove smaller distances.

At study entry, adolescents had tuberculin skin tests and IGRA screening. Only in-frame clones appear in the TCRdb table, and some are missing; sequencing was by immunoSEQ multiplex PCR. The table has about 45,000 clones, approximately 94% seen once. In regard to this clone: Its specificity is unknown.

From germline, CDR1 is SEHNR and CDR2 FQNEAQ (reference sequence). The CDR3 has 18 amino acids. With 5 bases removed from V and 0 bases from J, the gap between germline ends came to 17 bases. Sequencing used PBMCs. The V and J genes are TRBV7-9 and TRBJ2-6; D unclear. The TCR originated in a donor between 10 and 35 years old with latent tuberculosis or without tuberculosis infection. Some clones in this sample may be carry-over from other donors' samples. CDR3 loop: CASSAYAVQLSGANVLTF. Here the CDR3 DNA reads TGTGCCAGCAGCGCGTACGCGGTACAACTCTCTGGGGCCAACGTCCTGACTTTC.